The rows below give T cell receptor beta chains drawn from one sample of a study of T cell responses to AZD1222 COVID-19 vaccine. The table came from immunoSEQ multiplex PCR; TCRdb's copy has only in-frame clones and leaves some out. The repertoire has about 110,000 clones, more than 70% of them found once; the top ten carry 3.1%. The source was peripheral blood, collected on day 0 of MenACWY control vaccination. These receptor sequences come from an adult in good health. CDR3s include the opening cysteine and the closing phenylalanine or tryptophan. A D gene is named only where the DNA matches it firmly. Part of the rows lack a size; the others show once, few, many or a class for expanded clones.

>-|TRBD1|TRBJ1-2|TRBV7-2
CASSLGGTGRGYTF
TGTGCCAGCAGCTTAGGCGGGACAGGGCGAGGCTACACCTTC
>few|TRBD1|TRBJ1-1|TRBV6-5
CASSLQGATAAFF
TGTGCCAGCAGCCTACAGGGGGCGACGGCGGCTTTCTTT
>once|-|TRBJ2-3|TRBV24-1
CATSDFGGANTDTQYF
TGTGCCACCAGTGATTTCGGGGGAGCCAACACAGATACGCAGTATTTT
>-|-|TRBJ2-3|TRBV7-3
CASSLTKRDTQYF
TGTGCCAGCAGCTTAACGAAAAGGGATACGCAGTATTTT
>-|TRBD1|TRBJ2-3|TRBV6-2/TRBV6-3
CASSYSKGAQDTQYF
TGTGCCAGCAGTTATTCGAAGGGGGCGCAGGATACGCAGTATTTT
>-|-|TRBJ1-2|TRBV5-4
CASSLDTYGYTF
TGTGCCAGCAGCCTTGACACATATGGCTACACCTTC
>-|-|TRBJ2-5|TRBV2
CASSGQSQETQYF
TGTGCCAGCAGTGGACAATCCCAAGAGACCCAGTACTTC
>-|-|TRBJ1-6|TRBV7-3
CASSLTTGGGSPLHF
TGTGCCAGCAGCTTAACGACGGGGGGCGGTTCACCCCTCCACTTT
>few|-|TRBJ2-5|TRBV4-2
CASSQDLSGTQYF
TGTGCCAGCAGCCAAGATCTAAGTGGGACCCAGTACTTC
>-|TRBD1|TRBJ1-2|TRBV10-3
CAISESTGSYGYTF
TGTGCCATCAGTGAGTCGACAGGGAGCTATGGCTACACCTTC
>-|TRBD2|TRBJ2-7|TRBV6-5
CASSYASGAHYEQYF
TGTGCCAGCAGTTACGCTAGCGGGGCCCACTACGAGCAGTACTTC
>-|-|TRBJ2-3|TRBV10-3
CAIRGASGKTDTQYF
TGTGCCATCAGGGGGGCGTCCGGTAAAACAGATACGCAGTATTTT
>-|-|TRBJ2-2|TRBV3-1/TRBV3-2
CASSQAGASTGELFF
TGTGCCAGCAGCCAAGCGGGGGCGAGCACCGGGGAGCTGTTTTTT
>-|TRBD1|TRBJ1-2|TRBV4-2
CASSHGQGLNYGYTF
TGTGCCAGCAGCCACGGACAGGGGCTTAACTATGGCTACACCTTC
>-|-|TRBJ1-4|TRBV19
CASNSGPGEKLFF
TGTGCCAGTAATTCCGGCCCGGGGGAAAAACTGTTTTTT
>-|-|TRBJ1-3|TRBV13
CASSTRPGQITGNTIYF
TGTGCCAGCAGCACCCGACCGGGACAAATAACTGGAAACACCATATATTTT
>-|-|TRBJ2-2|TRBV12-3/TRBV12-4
CASSFGNTGELFF
TGTGCCAGCAGTTTCGGGAACACCGGGGAGCTGTTTTTT
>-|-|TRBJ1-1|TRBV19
CASSTGVNTEAFF
TGTGCCAGTAGTACAGGGGTGAACACTGAAGCTTTCTTT
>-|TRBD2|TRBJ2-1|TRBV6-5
CASRGLAGGNEQFF
TGTGCCAGCAGGGGACTAGCGGGGGGGAATGAGCAGTTCTTC
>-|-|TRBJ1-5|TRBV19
CASSMGGENQPQHF
TGTGCCAGTAGTATGGGGGGAGAGAATCAGCCCCAGCATTTT
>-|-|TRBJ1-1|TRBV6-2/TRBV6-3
CASSSFGGRGEAFF
TGTGCCAGCAGTTCGTTCGGGGGACGAGGTGAAGCTTTCTTT
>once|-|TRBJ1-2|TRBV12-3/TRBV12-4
CASSLEGTYGYTF
TGTGCCAGCAGTTTAGAGGGGACGTATGGCTACACCTTC
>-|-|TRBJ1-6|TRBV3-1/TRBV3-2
CASSQETAASSYNSPLHF
TGTGCCAGCAGCCAAGAAACAGCTGCCAGCTCCTATAATTCACCCCTCCACTTT
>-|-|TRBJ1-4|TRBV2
CASRMRPYEKLFF
TGTGCCAGCCGAATGCGGCCCTATGAAAAACTGTTTTTT
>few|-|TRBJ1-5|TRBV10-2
CASSDLRSKFSWGSGNQPQHF
TGCGCCAGCAGTGACTTACGGTCGAAATTCTCGTGGGGGTCTGGCAATCAGCCCCAGCATTTT
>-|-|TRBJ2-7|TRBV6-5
CASSYSTGPYEQYF
TGTGCCAGCAGTTACTCTACAGGGCCCTACGAGCAGTACTTC
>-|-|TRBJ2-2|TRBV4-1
CASGPRAANTGELFF
TGCGCCAGCGGTCCCCGAGCGGCGAACACCGGGGAGCTGTTTTTT
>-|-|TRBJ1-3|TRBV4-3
CASSQDRGSGNTIYF
TGCGCCAGCAGCCAAGACAGGGGCTCTGGAAACACCATATATTTT
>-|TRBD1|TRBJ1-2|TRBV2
CASSPQGARYGYTF
TGTGCCAGCAGTCCCCAGGGGGCGCGATATGGCTACACCTTC
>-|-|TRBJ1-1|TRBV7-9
CASSLEGNTEAFF
TGTGCCAGCAGCTTAGAAGGGAACACTGAAGCTTTCTTT
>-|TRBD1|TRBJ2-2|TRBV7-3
CASSWGQGVDTGELFF
TGTGCCAGCAGCTGGGGACAGGGGGTCGACACCGGGGAGCTGTTTTTT
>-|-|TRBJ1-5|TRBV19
CASSIVAESGPQHF
TGTGCCAGTAGTATAGTGGCGGAGTCGGGGCCCCAGCATTTT
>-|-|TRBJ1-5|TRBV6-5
CASSYSESGAGQPQHF
TGTGCCAGCAGTTACTCCGAGAGCGGGGCTGGCCAGCCCCAGCATTTT
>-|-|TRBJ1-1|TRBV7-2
CASSLVSRGTEAFF
TGTGCCAGCAGCTTAGTAAGCAGGGGCACTGAAGCTTTCTTT
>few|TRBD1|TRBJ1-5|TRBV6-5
CASIPGQGARAPQHF
TGTGCCAGCATCCCGGGACAGGGGGCGAGGGCGCCCCAGCATTTT
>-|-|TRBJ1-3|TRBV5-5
CASSLEGFAGNTIYF
TGTGCCAGCAGCTTGGAGGGATTTGCTGGAAACACCATATATTTT
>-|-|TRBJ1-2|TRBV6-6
CASSYVGTYGYTF
TGTGCCAGCAGTTACGTGGGGACGTATGGCTACACCTTC
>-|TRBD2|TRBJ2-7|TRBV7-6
CASSSNSGGAAEQYF
TGTGCCAGCAGTTCTAATAGCGGGGGGGCCGCCGAGCAGTACTTC
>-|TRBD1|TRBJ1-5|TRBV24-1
CATSDPTGGNQPQHF
TGTGCCACCAGTGACCCGACAGGGGGTAATCAGCCCCAGCATTTT
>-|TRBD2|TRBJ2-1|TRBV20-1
CSASRGGEQFF
TGCAGTGCGTCTCGGGGGGGTGAGCAGTTCTTC
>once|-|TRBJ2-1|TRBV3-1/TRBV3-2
CASSQGGAGEQFF
TGTGCCAGCAGCCAAGGAGGGGCCGGTGAGCAGTTCTTC
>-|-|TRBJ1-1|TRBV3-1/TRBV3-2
CASSQGAGTVNTEAFF
TGTGCCAGCAGCCAAGGAGCCGGGACCGTGAACACTGAAGCTTTCTTT
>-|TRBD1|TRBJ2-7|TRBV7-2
CASSSGTGGAYEQYF
TGTGCCAGCAGCTCCGGGACAGGGGGCGCGTACGAGCAGTACTTC
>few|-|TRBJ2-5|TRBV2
CASSEVYGGLGETQYF
TGTGCCAGCAGTGAAGTGTACGGGGGCTTGGGAGAGACCCAGTACTTC
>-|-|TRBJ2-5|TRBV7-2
CASSGSTVAGTQYF
TGTGCCAGCAGCGGGAGTACCGTAGCTGGTACCCAGTACTTC